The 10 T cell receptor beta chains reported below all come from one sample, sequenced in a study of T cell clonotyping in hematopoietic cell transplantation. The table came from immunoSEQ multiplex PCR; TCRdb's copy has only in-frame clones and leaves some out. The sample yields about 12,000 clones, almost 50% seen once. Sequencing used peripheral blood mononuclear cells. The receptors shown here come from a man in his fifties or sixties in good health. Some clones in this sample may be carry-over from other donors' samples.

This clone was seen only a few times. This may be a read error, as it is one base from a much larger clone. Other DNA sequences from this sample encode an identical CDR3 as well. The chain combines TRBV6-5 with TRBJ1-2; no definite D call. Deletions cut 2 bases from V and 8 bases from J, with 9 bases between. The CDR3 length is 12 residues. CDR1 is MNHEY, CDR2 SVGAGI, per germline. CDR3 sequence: CASSYGGEGYTF. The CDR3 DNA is TGTGCCAGCAGTTACGGTGGGGAGGGCTACACCTTC.

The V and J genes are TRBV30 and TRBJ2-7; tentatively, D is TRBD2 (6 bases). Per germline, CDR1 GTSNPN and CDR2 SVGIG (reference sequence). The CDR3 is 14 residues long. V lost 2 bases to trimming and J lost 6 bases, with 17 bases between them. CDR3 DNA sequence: TGTGCCTGGAGTACGGGGGAAGGGAGCGGCGAGCAGTACTTC. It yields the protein CAWSTGEGSGEQYF.

This CDR3 is CAWSTRYNQPQHF. Here the CDR3 DNA reads TGTGCCTGGAGTACCAGATACAATCAGCCCCAGCATTTT. The V gene is TRBV30, the J gene TRBJ1-5; D unresolved. This CDR3 region has 13 residues. V was shortened by 2 bases and J by 3 bases, with 8 bases between the two germline ends. CDR1 and CDR2 (germline): GTSNPN, SVGIG (reference sequence).

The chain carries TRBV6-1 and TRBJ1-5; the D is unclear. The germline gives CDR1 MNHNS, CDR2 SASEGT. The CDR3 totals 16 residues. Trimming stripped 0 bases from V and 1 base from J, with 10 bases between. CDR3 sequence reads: CASSEAPHVSNQPQHF. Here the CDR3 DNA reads TGTGCCAGCAGTGAAGCGCCTCATGTGAGCAATCAGCCCCAGCATTTT.

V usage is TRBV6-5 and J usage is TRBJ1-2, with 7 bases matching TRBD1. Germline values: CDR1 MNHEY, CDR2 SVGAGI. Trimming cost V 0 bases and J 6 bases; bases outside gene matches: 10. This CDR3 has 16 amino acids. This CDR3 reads CASSYSGTVGKDGYTF. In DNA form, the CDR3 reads TGTGCCAGCAGTTACTCCGGGACAGTAGGAAAGGATGGCTACACCTTC.

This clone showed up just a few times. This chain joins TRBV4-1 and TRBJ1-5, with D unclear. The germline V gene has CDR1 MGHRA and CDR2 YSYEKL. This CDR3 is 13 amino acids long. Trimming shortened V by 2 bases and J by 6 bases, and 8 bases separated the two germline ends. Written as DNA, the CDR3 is TGCGCCAGCAGCCAACAAACCCTTCAGCCCCAGCATTTT. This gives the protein CASSQQTLQPQHF.

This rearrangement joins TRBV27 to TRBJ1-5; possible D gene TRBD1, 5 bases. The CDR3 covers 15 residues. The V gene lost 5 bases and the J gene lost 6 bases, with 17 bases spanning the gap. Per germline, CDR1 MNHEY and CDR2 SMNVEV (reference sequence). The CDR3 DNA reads TGTGCCAGCAGTGCGAATCCACAGGCCAGTCAGCCCCAGCATTTT. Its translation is CASSANPQASQPQHF.

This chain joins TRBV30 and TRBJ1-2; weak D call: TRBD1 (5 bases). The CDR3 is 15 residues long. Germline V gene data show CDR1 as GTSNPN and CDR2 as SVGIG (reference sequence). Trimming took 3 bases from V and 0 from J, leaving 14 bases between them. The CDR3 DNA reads TGTGCCTGGAGCCGAGGACACGGAGCTAACTATGGCTACACCTTC. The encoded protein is CAWSRGHGANYGYTF.

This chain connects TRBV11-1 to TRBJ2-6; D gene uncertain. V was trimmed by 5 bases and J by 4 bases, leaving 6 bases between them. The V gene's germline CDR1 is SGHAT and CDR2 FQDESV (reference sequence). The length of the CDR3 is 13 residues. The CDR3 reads CASSPGGANVLTF. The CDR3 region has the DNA TGTGCCAGCAGCCCCGGGGGGGCCAACGTCCTGACTTTC.

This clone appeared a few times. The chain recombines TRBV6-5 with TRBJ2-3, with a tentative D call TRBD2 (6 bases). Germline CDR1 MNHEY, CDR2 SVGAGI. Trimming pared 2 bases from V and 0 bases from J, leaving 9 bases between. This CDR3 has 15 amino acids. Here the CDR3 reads CASSYDGTSTDTQYF. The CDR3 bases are TGTGCCAGCAGTTACGACGGGACTAGCACAGATACGCAGTATTTT.